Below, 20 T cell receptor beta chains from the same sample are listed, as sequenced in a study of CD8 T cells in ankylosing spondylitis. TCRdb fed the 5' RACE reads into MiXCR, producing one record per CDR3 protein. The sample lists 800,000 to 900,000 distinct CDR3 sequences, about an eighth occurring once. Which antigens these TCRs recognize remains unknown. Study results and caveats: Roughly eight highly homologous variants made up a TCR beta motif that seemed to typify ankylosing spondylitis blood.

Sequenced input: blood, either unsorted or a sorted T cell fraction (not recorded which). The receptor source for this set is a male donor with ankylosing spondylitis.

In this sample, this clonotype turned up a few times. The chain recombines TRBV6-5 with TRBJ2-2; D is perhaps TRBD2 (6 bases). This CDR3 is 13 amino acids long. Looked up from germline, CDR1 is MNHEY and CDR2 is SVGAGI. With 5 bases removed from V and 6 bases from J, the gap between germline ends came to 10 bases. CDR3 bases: TGTGCCAGCAGTCACGGGGGTCCCGGGGAGCTGTTTTTT. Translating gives CASSHGGPGELFF.

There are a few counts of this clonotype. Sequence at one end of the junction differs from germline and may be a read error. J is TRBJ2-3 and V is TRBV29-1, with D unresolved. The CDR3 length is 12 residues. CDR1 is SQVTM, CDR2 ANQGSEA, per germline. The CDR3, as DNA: TGCAGCGCTGAATATAGCACAGATACGCAGTATTTT. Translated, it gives CSAEYSTDTQYF.

CDR3 in amino acids: CAYGTSQFYEQYF. The CDR3 nucleotides are TGTGCCTACGGGACTAGCCAGTTCTACGAGCAGTACTTC. The V call is TRBV6-2 or TRBV6-3, the J call TRBJ2-7, with 9 bases identical to TRBD2. CDR3 length equals 13 residues. Germline lookup yields CDR1 MNHEY and CDR2 SVGEGT. V dropped 11 bases and J dropped 3; count of bases not matched to a gene: 8.

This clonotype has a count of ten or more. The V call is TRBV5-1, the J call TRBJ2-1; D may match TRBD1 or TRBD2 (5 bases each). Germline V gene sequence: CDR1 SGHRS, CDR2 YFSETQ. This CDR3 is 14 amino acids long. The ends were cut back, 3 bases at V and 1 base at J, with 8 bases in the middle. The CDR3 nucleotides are TGCGCCAGCAGCTCGGGACGGTCCTACAATGAGCAGTTCTTC. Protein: CASSSGRSYNEQFF.

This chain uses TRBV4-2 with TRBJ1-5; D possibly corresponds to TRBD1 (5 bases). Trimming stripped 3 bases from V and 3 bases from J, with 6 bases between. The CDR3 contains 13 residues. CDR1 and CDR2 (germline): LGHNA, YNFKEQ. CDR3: CASSQGTNQPQHF. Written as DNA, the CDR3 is TGTGCCAGCAGCCAGGGGACCAATCAGCCCCAGCATTTT.

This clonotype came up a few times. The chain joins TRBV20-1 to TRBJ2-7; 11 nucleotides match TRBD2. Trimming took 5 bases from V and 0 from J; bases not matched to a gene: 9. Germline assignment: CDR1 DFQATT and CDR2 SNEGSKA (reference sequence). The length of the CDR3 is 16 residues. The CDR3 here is CSAGHSGLAVSYEQYF. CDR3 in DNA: TGCAGTGCTGGTCATTCGGGACTAGCGGTCTCCTACGAGCAGTACTTC.

The CDR3 sequence: CSAAGGWNTEAFF. The CDR3, as DNA: TGCAGCGCTGCAGGGGGCTGGAACACTGAAGCTTTCTTT. The chain employs TRBV29-1 and TRBJ1-1; TRBD1 matches 8 bases. This CDR3 has 13 amino acids. V trimming: 7 bases; J trimming: 1 base; junction bases outside the gene matches: 5. The germline CDR1 and CDR2 sequences are SQVTM and ANQGSEA. The variable domain in full, with the rest retrieved from reference TRBV29-1 and TRBJ1-1, is SAVISQKPSRDICQRGTSLTIQCQVDSQVTMMFWYRQQPGQSLTLIATANQGSEATYESGFVIDKFPISRPNLTFSTLTVSNMSPEDSSIYLCSAAGGWNTEAFFGQGTRLTVV.

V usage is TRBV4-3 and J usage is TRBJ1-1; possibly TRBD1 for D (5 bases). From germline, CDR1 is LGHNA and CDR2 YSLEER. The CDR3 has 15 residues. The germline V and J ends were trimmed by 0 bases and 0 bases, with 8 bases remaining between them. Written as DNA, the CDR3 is TGCGCCAGCAGCCAAGATGGACACTTGAACACTGAAGCTTTCTTT. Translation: CASSQDGHLNTEAFF.

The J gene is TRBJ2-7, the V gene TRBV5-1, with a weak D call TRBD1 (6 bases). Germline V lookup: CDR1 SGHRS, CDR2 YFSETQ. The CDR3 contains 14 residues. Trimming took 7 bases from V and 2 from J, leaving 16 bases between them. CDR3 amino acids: CASCRDTDAYEQYF. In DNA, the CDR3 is TGCGCCAGCTGCCGGGACACGGACGCCTACGAGCAGTACTTC.

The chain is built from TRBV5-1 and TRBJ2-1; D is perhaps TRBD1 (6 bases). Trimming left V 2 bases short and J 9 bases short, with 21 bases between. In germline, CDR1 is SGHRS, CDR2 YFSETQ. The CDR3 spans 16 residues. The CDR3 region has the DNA TGCGCCAGCAGCTTATCCCCAGGACTGACCAGGGGTGAGCAGTTCTTC. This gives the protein CASSLSPGLTRGEQFF.

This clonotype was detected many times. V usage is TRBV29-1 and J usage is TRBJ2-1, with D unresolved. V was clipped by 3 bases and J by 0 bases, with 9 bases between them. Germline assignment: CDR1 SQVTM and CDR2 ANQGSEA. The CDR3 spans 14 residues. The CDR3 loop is CSVEAGISYNEQFF. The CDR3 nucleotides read TGCAGCGTTGAGGCAGGCATCTCCTACAATGAGCAGTTCTTC.

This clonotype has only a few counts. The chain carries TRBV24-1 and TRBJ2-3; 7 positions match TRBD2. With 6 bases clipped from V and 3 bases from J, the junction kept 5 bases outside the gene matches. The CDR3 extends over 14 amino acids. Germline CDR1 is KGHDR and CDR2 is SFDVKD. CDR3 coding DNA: TGTGCCACCAGTCGCCAGGGACTAACAGATACGCAGTATTTT. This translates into CATSRQGLTDTQYF.

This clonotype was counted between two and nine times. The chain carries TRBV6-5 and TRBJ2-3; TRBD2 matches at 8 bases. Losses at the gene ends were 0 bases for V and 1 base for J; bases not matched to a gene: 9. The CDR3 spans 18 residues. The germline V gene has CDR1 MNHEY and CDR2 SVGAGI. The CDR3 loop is CASSYSMVAGTRTDTQYF. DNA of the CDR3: TGTGCCAGCAGTTACTCAATGGTAGCGGGAACCCGCACAGATACGCAGTATTTT.

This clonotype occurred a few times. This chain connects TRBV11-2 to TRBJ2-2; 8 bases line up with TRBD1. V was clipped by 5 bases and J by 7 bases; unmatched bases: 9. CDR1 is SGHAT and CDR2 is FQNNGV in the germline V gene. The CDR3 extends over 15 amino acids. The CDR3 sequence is CASSLTGGQGGELFF. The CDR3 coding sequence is TGTGCCAGCAGCCTTACAGGGGGTCAGGGCGGGGAGCTGTTTTTT.

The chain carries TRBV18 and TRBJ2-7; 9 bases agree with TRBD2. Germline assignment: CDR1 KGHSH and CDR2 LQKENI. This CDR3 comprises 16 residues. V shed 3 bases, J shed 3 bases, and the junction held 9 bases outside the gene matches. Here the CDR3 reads CASSPMSGRSLYEQYF. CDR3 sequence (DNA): TGTGCCAGCTCACCCATGAGCGGGAGGTCCCTCTACGAGCAGTACTTC. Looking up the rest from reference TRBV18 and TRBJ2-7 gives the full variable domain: NAGVMQNPRHLVRRRGQEARLRCSPMKGHSHVYWYRQLPEEGLKFMVYLQKENIIDESGMPKERFSAEFPKEGPSILRIQQVVRGDSAAYFCASSPMSGRSLYEQYFGPGTRLTVT.

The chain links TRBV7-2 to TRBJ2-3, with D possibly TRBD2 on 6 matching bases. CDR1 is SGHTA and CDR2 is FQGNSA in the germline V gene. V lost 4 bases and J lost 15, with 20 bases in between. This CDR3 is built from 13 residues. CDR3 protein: CASSSDTGGKVYF. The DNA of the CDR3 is TGTGCCAGCAGCTCCGACACCGGGGGTAAGGTCTATTTT.

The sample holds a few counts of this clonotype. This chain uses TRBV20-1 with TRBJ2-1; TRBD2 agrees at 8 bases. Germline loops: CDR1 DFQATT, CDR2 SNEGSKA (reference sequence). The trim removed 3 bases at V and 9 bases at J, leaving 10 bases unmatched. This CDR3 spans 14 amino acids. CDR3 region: CSASHRTSLIEQFF. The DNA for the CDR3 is TGCAGTGCTAGTCACCGGACTAGCTTGATTGAGCAGTTCTTC.

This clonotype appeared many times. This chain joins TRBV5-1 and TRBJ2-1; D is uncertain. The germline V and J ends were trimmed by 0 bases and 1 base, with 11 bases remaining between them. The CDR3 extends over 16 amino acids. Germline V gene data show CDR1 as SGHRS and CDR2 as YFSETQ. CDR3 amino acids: CASSLVGSRSYNEQFF. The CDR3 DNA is TGCGCCAGCAGCTTGGTGGGCTCCCGTTCCTACAATGAGCAGTTCTTC.

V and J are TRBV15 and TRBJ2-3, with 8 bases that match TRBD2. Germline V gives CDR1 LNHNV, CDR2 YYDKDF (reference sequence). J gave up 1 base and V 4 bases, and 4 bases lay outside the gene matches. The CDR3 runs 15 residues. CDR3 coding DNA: TGTGCCACCAGCACCAAGACTAGCGGCACAGATACGCAGTATTTT. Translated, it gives CATSTKTSGTDTQYF.

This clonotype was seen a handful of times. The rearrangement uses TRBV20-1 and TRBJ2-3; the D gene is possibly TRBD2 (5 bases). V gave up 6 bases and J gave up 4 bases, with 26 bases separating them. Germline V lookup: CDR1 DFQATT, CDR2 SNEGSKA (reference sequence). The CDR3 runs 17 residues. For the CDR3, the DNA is TGCAGTGCCCCAACTAGTGTTAATTCATATAGGGCAGATACGCAGTATTTT. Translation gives CSAPTSVNSYRADTQYF.